The next 20 T cell receptor beta chains were all read from a single sample in a study of blood T cell repertoires in COVID-19 (TCRdb year 2020). The library was obtained by the immunoSEQ multiplex PCR assay. The immuneACCESS repertoire file appears here via TCRdb, limited to in-frame rearrangements. These files lack a portion of the clones; in checked studies, under half of the deficit traces to unresolved V genes, and the cause of the others is not known. The sample table holds about 240,000 clones, of which roughly 82% were seen once. In total, the top ten clones hold about 4.8% of the sample. Specimen: peripheral blood. The receptor source for this set is a woman in her 70s with acute or convalescent COVID-19.

The V gene is TRBV6-6, the J gene TRBJ1-5, with TRBD1 as a possible D gene (6 bases). V was cut by 4 bases and J by 6 bases, with 13 bases left in between. Germline V lookup: CDR1 MNHNY, CDR2 SVGAGI (reference sequence). The CDR3 covers 14 residues. The CDR3 sequence is CASSLTGSSQPQHF. The DNA of the CDR3 is TGTGCCAGCAGTTTAACAGGGAGCTCTCAGCCCCAGCATTTT.

This sequence joins TRBV18 and TRBJ1-2, with D perhaps matching TRBD1 (5 bases). The CDR3 totals 13 residues. V was cut by 2 bases and J by 6 bases, with 10 bases left in between. Germline V CDR1 and CDR2: KGHSH, LQKENI. CDR3: CASSPVRVHGYTF. CDR3 nucleotide sequence: TGTGCCAGCTCACCAGTCAGGGTGCATGGCTACACCTTC.

The J gene is TRBJ2-2, the V gene TRBV29-1; a possible D gene is TRBD1 (5 bases). Trimming pared 6 bases from V and 7 bases from J, leaving 21 bases between. Germline CDR1 and CDR2: SQVTM and ANQGSEA. The CDR3 extends over 15 amino acids. CDR3 residues: CSVEPQGGKGGELFF. CDR3 bases: TGCAGCGTAGAACCCCAGGGTGGGAAAGGCGGGGAGCTGTTTTTT.

The chain employs TRBV4-1 and TRBJ2-7; D unclear. Germline V gene lookup returns CDR1 MGHRA and CDR2 YSYEKL. The germline V and J ends were trimmed by 0 bases and 1 base, with 10 bases remaining between them. The CDR3 consists of 15 residues. This CDR3 is CASSQDPGSSYEQYF. CDR3 DNA: TGCGCCAGCAGCCAAGATCCGGGTAGTTCCTACGAGCAGTACTTC.

V is TRBV6-1 and J is TRBJ2-4; 10 positions match TRBD2. The CDR3 consists of 16 residues. After removal of 1 base from V and 4 bases from J, the junction contained 4 bases not matched to a gene. CDR1 MNHNS and CDR2 SASEGT come from the germline V gene. The CDR3 DNA is TGTGCCAGCAGTGAAGTTGATAGCGGGGGGAAAAACATTCAGTACTTC. This codes for CASSEVDSGGKNIQYF.

The chain is built from TRBV12-3 or TRBV12-4 and TRBJ2-7; D is unclear. Trimming shortened V by 1 base and J by 3 bases, and 4 bases separated the two germline ends. CDR3 length: 12 residues. The CDR3, as DNA: TGTGCCAGCAGTTTAGAGAGCTACGAGCAGTACTTC. It encodes CASSLESYEQYF.

The chain employs TRBV19 and TRBJ1-2; TRBD1 is a possible D gene (5 bases). V was cut by 4 bases and J by 6 bases, with 15 bases left in between. This CDR3 comprises 14 residues. Germline CDR1 is LNHDA and CDR2 is SQIVND (reference sequence). CDR3 sequence reads: CASSRGEPSDGYTF. The CDR3 DNA is TGTGCCAGTAGTAGGGGGGAACCTTCTGATGGCTACACCTTC.

The gene calls are TRBV5-6 and TRBJ2-1, with 8 bases that match TRBD1. CDR3 length equals 12 residues. Germline V gene sequence: CDR1 SGHDT, CDR2 YYEEEE. The junction had 3 bases not matched to a gene; V was cut back by 0 bases and J by 13 bases. CDR3 region: CASSLAGQGQFF. As DNA, the CDR3 is TGTGCCAGCAGCTTGGCCGGACAGGGTCAGTTCTTC.

The chain couples TRBV7-2 to TRBJ1-6; 9 bases line up with TRBD1. Germline loops: CDR1 SGHTA, CDR2 FQGNSA. The CDR3 sequence is 16 residues long. V shed 5 bases and J 9 bases; nucleotides not matched to a gene: 11. The CDR3 loop reads CASSPDPRDRVSPLHF. CDR3 coding DNA: TGTGCCAGCAGCCCAGACCCCCGGGACAGGGTTTCACCCCTCCACTTT.

The rearrangement uses TRBV28 and TRBJ2-7; tentative D call: TRBD2 (5 bases). The CDR3 covers 14 residues. CDR1 is MDHEN and CDR2 is SYDVKM in the germline V gene. V lost 4 bases, J lost 0 bases, and 10 bases lay in between. CDR3 sequence: CASSSVRGSYEQYF. CDR3 bases: TGTGCCAGCAGTTCCGTACGGGGCTCCTACGAGCAGTACTTC.

This clone was detected only once. The chain is built from TRBV5-1 and TRBJ1-4; TRBD1 might be the D (6 bases). Trimming removed 3 bases at V and 8 bases at J, with 14 bases between. This CDR3 region has 14 residues. The germline CDR1 and CDR2 sequences are SGHRS and YFSETQ. CDR3 nucleotides: TGCGCCAGCAGCTCCGGGGAACAGGGCGAAAAACTGTTTTTT. This encodes CASSSGEQGEKLFF.

The chain recombines TRBV10-2 with TRBJ2-7, with 11 bases identical to TRBD2. Germline assignment: CDR1 WSHSY and CDR2 SAAADI. The CDR3 runs 16 residues. The trim removed 9 bases at V and 3 bases at J, leaving 13 bases unmatched. The CDR3 bases are TGCGCCAGTAAACCCCCCACTAGCGGGGGATACTACGAGCAGTACTTC. Residues: CASKPPTSGGYYEQYF.

CDR3 in amino acids: CATSLTLAGNSPLHF. The CDR3, as DNA: TGTGCCACCAGCCTGACACTGGCGGGGAATTCACCCCTCCACTTT. V gene TRBV15 combines with J gene TRBJ1-6; D is unresolved. Trimming removed 5 bases from V and 7 bases from J, with 15 bases in between. The CDR3 consists of 15 residues. Germline V gene data show CDR1 as LNHNV and CDR2 as YYDKDF (reference sequence).

V and J are TRBV5-1 and TRBJ1-3; tentative D call: TRBD1 (5 bases). CDR1 is SGHRS, CDR2 YFSETQ, per germline. The V gene lost 0 bases and the J gene lost 4 bases, with 8 bases spanning the gap. The CDR3 consists of 14 residues. In nucleotides, the CDR3 is TGCGCCAGCAGCTTGGGGCCAGGGGGAAACACCATATATTTT. It codes for CASSLGPGGNTIYF.

The chain has TRBV5-8 and TRBJ1-2; no firm D call. Germline V gene sequence: CDR1 SGHTS, CDR2 YDEGEE. Trimming cost V 6 bases and J 3 bases, with 18 bases left between them. There are 15 residues in the CDR3. As DNA, the CDR3 is TGTGCCAGCACCAGCCGACTAAGGTTAGACTATGGCTACACCTTC. Encoded protein: CASTSRLRLDYGYTF.

V gene TRBV5-1 combines with J gene TRBJ2-5; possibly TRBD2 for D (7 bases). The CDR3 sequence is 14 residues long. Trimming removed 6 bases from V and 4 bases from J, with 16 bases in between. Germline CDR1 SGHRS, CDR2 YFSETQ. CDR3 DNA: TGCGCCAGCAATCCGGGGGGCGTTGGAGAGACCCAGTACTTC. Translating gives CASNPGGVGETQYF.

This clone appeared once. CDR3 in DNA: TGTGCCAGCAGCTTAGGAAAGGGAGTTCTCTATGGCTACACCTTC. It yields the protein CASSLGKGVLYGYTF. The rearrangement links TRBV7-2 to TRBJ1-2, with D uncertain. The CDR3 has 15 residues. Trimming took off 1 base at V and 4 bases at J, with 13 bases between the two ends. Looked up from germline, CDR1 is SGHTA and CDR2 is FQGNSA.

This clone was seen just once. V is TRBV2 and J is TRBJ2-5; 7 nucleotides align to TRBD2. The junction had 14 bases not matched to a gene; V was cut back by 6 bases and J by 1 base. This CDR3 comprises 17 residues. Germline loops: CDR1 SNHLY, CDR2 FYNNEI. This chain's CDR3 is CASRRTPSGASQETQYF. CDR3 DNA sequence: TGTGCCAGCAGAAGAACCCCCAGCGGGGCCTCCCAAGAGACCCAGTACTTC.

The chain is built from TRBV2 and TRBJ1-1; D is undetermined. V was clipped by 4 bases and J by 4 bases, with 13 bases between them. The CDR3 is 14 residues long. Per the germline V gene, CDR1 is SNHLY and CDR2 is FYNNEI. CDR3 amino acids: CASSGEGRSTEAFF. CDR3 nucleotide sequence: TGTGCCAGCAGTGGAGAAGGGAGGAGCACTGAAGCTTTCTTT.

V is TRBV7-9 and J is TRBJ1-1; a weak D match, TRBD1 (6 bases). The CDR3 has 14 amino acids. Trimming took off 3 bases at V and 7 bases at J, with 15 bases between the two ends. The germline gives CDR1 SEHNR, CDR2 FQNEAQ (reference sequence). The CDR3 is CASSLRQVAYEAFF. The DNA of the CDR3 is TGTGCCAGCAGCTTGAGACAGGTCGCTTATGAAGCTTTCTTT.